This is a list of T cell receptor beta chains from one sample in a study of cytomegalovirus exposure and HLA in healthy donors. TCRdb's copy holds only in-frame clones and misses some; the assay was immunoSEQ multiplex PCR. The sample shows roughly 120,000 clones, roughly 76% of them seen only once. The specimen sequenced was PBMCs. The receptors here all came from a man in his fifties in good health and CMV-seropositive. The CDR3 runs from the conserved cysteine through the conserved F or W. The order of the fields is CDR3 length, J gene, V gene, D gene, clone size, CDR3 DNA, CDR3 protein. D genes are given only for firm matches. Clone size is not always given. Where it is, it says once, few, many or a class for expanded clones.

>15|TRBJ1-6|TRBV7-8|-|-
TGTGCCAGCAGCCGAACAATGGGGGGAAATTCACCCCTCCACTTT
CASSRTMGGNSPLHF
>14|TRBJ2-1|TRBV28|TRBD2|-
TGTGCCAGCAGTTTGGGGACTATCTACAATGAGCAGTTCTTC
CASSLGTIYNEQFF
>15|TRBJ2-2|TRBV7-2|TRBD1|-
TGTGCCAGCAGCGCCCGACAGGGTGACACCGGGGAGCTGTTTTTT
CASSARQGDTGELFF
>14|TRBJ1-1|TRBV6-4|-|-
TGTGCCAGCAGATCCAGGGCCATGAACACTGAAGCTTTCTTT
CASRSRAMNTEAFF
>14|TRBJ1-2|TRBV10-3|TRBD1|-
TGTGCCATCAGTGAGTCAGGGACAGTTAATGGCTACACCTTC
CAISESGTVNGYTF
>14|TRBJ2-7|TRBV6-5|-|-
TGTGCCAGCAGTTCGGCGGAAAGCTCCTACGAGCAGTACTTC
CASSSAESSYEQYF
>13|TRBJ1-2|TRBV5-1|TRBD1|-
TGCGCCAGCAGCTCCGGACAGGGAAATGGCTACACCTTC
CASSSGQGNGYTF
>15|TRBJ2-7|TRBV6-5|-|-
TGTGCCAGCAGTGTCCAGGGGGGTTCACTCCACGAGCAGTACTTC
CASSVQGGSLHEQYF
>14|TRBJ2-7|TRBV7-8|TRBD1|-
TGTGCCAGCAGGAGGGACAGGGGTTCGTACGAGCAGTACTTC
CASRRDRGSYEQYF
>15|TRBJ1-2|TRBV7-2|TRBD1|-
TGTGCCAGCAGCGCAGACAGGGGGTGGGCTTATGGCTACACCTTC
CASSADRGWAYGYTF
>13|TRBJ2-3|TRBV7-2|-|-
TGTGCCAGCAGAACCAGCGCCACAGATACGCAGTATTTT
CASRTSATDTQYF
>14|TRBJ2-3|TRBV5-1|-|-
TGCGCCAGCAAGACAGGCGGAAGCACAGATACGCAGTATTTT
CASKTGGSTDTQYF
>11|TRBJ1-5|TRBV28|-|-
TGTGCCAGCAGTTTACGTCAGCCCCAGCATTTT
CASSLRQPQHF
>15|TRBJ1-4|TRBV4-1|TRBD1|-
TGCGCCAGCAGCCAAGTGGCAGGGGGTAATGAAAAACTGTTTTTT
CASSQVAGGNEKLFF
>15|TRBJ2-7|TRBV27|TRBD1|-
TGTGCCAGCAGACGGGACAGGGGTCATACCTACGAGCAGTACTTC
CASRRDRGHTYEQYF
>11|TRBJ1-1|TRBV6-6|-|-
TGTGCCAGCAGTTACACTTTAGAAGCTTTCTTT
CASSYTLEAFF
>14|TRBJ2-5|TRBV28|TRBD2|-
TGTGCCAGCAGAATGCGGCTAGCGGGAGAGACCCAGTACTTC
CASRMRLAGETQYF
>14|TRBJ2-2|TRBV18|-|-
TGTGCCAGCTCACCACCCTTAACAACCGGGGAGCTGTTTTTT
CASSPPLTTGELFF
>16|TRBJ1-3|TRBV13|TRBD1|-
TGTGCCAGCAGCTCAAGACAGGGGTCCTCTGGAAACACCATATATTTT
CASSSRQGSSGNTIYF
>17|TRBJ1-6|TRBV11-2|-|-
TGTGCCAGCAGCCCCCGACAGGCAAGCTCCTATAATTCACCCCTCCACTTT
CASSPRQASSYNSPLHF
>14|TRBJ1-4|TRBV14|TRBD1|-
TGTGCCAGCAGCCAGGTCCAGGGGGCCGAAAAACTGTTTTTT
CASSQVQGAEKLFF
>16|TRBJ2-3|TRBV5-4|TRBD2|once
TGTGCCAGCAGTCGACCGGGACTAGCGGTCCTTGATACGCAGTATTTT
CASSRPGLAVLDTQYF
>16|TRBJ2-1|TRBV25-1|-|few
TGTGCCAGCAGTGAGTTGGGGGCGCGGGGGAACAATGAGCAGTTCTTC
CASSELGARGNNEQFF
>15|TRBJ2-7|TRBV5-1|-|-
TGCGCCAGCAGCTTTGAGCCGCAGGATTACTACGAGCAGTACTTC
CASSFEPQDYYEQYF
>17|TRBJ2-2|TRBV11-3|-|-
TGTGCCAGCAGCTCCGCTTTTTTGAGTTCGAACACCGGGGAGCTGTTTTTT
CASSSAFLSSNTGELFF
>14|TRBJ1-2|TRBV13|TRBD1|-
TGTGCCAGCAGCCTCTCGGGACAGTTCTATGGCTACACCTTC
CASSLSGQFYGYTF
>14|TRBJ1-1|TRBV5-4|TRBD1|-
TGTGCCAGCAGCCGGGACAGAATGAACACTGAAGCTTTCTTT
CASSRDRMNTEAFF
>12|TRBJ1-2|TRBV19|-|-
TGTGCCAGTAGTTTCGGTCTTGGTGGCTACACCTTC
CASSFGLGGYTF
>15|TRBJ2-7|TRBV7-2|TRBD2|-
TGTGCCAGCAGCTTAGCGGGACTAGCGGGTTACGAGCAGTACTTC
CASSLAGLAGYEQYF
>16|TRBJ1-4|TRBV5-6|TRBD1|few
TGTGCCAGCAGCTCGCGGACAGGAGCAACTAATGAAAAACTGTTTTTT
CASSSRTGATNEKLFF
>15|TRBJ2-3|TRBV19|TRBD2|once
TGTGCCAGTAGTGGGCCGGGAGGGCGCACAGATACGCAGTATTTT
CASSGPGGRTDTQYF
>18|TRBJ2-7|TRBV4-1|-|-
TGCGCCAGCAGCCAAGATACTCCCGACTCCCGGGGTTCCTACGAGCAGTACTTC
CASSQDTPDSRGSYEQYF
>13|TRBJ2-5|TRBV11-3|-|-
TGTGCCAGCAGCTTGGGGGGAGAAGGGACCCAGTACTTC
CASSLGGEGTQYF
>17|TRBJ1-4|TRBV27|-|-
TGTGCCAGCAGTCCACGTCGCCTAGGGGCTACTAATGAAAAACTGTTTTTT
CASSPRRLGATNEKLFF
>15|TRBJ1-1|TRBV7-8|TRBD1|-
TGTGCCAGCAAGGGACAGGTTCAGGGGAACACTGAAGCTTTCTTT
CASKGQVQGNTEAFF
>12|TRBJ2-5|TRBV2|-|-
TGTGCCAGCAGTGAACGGGGGAGGACCCAGTACTTC
CASSERGRTQYF
>11|TRBJ2-1|TRBV27|-|-
TGTGCCAGCGCCACGGGCAATGAGCAGTTCTTC
CASATGNEQFF
>16|TRBJ2-7|TRBV2|TRBD2|-
TGTGCCAGCAAGGGACGGAGCGGGGGGCCTTCCTACGAGCAGTACTTC
CASKGRSGGPSYEQYF
>13|TRBJ1-1|TRBV5-1|-|-
TGCGCCAGCAGCTCCCAAGCGAACACTGAAGCTTTCTTT
CASSSQANTEAFF
>11|TRBJ1-1|TRBV5-1|-|-
TGCGCCAGCAAAGAGGCGTCTGAAGCTTTCTTT
CASKEASEAFF
>19|TRBJ2-1|TRBV5-3|TRBD2|-
TGTGCCAGAAGCTTGGCCTGCCTAGCGGGGGGGGTCTCCTACAATGAGCAGTTCTTC
CARSLACLAGGVSYNEQFF
>13|TRBJ1-2|TRBV2|-|-
TGTGCCAGCGCGGGGCGACTGAGGGGTGGCTACACCTTC
CASAGRLRGGYTF
>15|TRBJ1-2|TRBV9|-|-
TGTGCCAGCAGCGTAGGCCTATCGGGAAACTATGGCTACACCTTC
CASSVGLSGNYGYTF
>16|TRBJ2-5|TRBV11-2|-|-
TGTGCCAGCAGCCCTCCGGGCAGCGGAGCTCAGAAGACCCAGTACTTC
CASSPPGSGAQKTQYF
>15|TRBJ2-1|TRBV14|TRBD2|-
TGTGCCAGCAGCCAGCGGGAGTCCCCCTACAATGAGCAGTTCTTC
CASSQRESPYNEQFF
>16|TRBJ2-1|TRBV13|TRBD2|-
TGTGCCAGCAGCCAGGGACTAGCGGGAGAATTAGGCGAGCAGTTCTTC
CASSQGLAGELGEQFF
>15|TRBJ1-6|TRBV6-5|-|few
TGTGCCAGCAGTAGAGGGTTTTTTGGTAATTCACCCCTCCACTTT
CASSRGFFGNSPLHF
>15|TRBJ1-5|TRBV7-9|-|-
TGTGCCAGCAGCGGCGGAGGGGAAAAGGGCCAGCCCCAGCATTTT
CASSGGGEKGQPQHF
>15|TRBJ2-7|TRBV6-1|TRBD2|-
TGTGCCAGCAGCTTTAGCGGGAGAAATCGGCACGAGCAGTACTTC
CASSFSGRNRHEQYF
>15|TRBJ2-5|TRBV11-2|-|-
TGTGCCAGCAGCTTAGACGGGACTCCCAGGGTGACCCAGTACTTC
CASSLDGTPRVTQYF
>13|TRBJ2-7|TRBV6-1|TRBD2|once
TGTGCCAGCAGTGAAGTGGGGGGGAACGAGCAGTACTTC
CASSEVGGNEQYF
>15|TRBJ1-3|TRBV4-1|-|-
TGCGCCAGCAGCCGCCAGCGTGACTCTGGAAACACCATATATTTT
CASSRQRDSGNTIYF